Presented here are 12 T cell receptor beta chains from one specimen sequenced in a study of blood T cells in healthy people across ages. A second PCR of roughly 7 to 11 cycles used a sample-barcoded 5' primer and a J-beta primer mix. One entry per CDR3 protein results from TCRdb running MiXCR on the 5' RACE reads. The table includes 1.5 million to 2 million distinct CDR3 sequences, roughly 27% detected once. The sample comprised blood. These receptors were obtained from a woman in her 30s in good health.

J is TRBJ2-3 and V is TRBV7-2, with 8 bases lining up with TRBD1. V trimming: 5 bases; J trimming: 6 bases; junction bases outside the gene matches: 16. The CDR3 length is 17 residues. Germline V gene lookup returns CDR1 SGHTA and CDR2 FQGNSA. The CDR3 spells CASSPVGDRRKTDTQYF. As DNA, the CDR3 is TGTGCCAGCAGCCCCGTGGGGGACAGGCGTAAGACGGATACGCAGTATTTT. Full variable domain (rest looked up from reference TRBV7-2 and TRBJ2-3): GAGVSQSPSNKVTEKGKDVELRCDPISGHTALYWYRQSLGQGLEFLIYFQGNSAPDKSGLPSDRFSAERTGGSVSTLTIQRTQQEDSAVYLCASSPVGDRRKTDTQYFGPGTRLTVL.

The rearrangement uses TRBV5-1 and TRBJ2-1; TRBD1 agrees at 8 bases. The CDR3 totals 14 residues. The J segment lost 5 bases and the V segment lost 3 bases, leaving 4 bases of the junction unmatched. From germline, CDR1 is SGHRS and CDR2 YFSETQ. The CDR3, as DNA: TGCGCCAGCAGCTCGGACAGGGACCACAATGAGCAGTTCTTC. It is translated as CASSSDRDHNEQFF. The full variable domain, rest sourced from reference TRBV5-1 and TRBJ2-1, is KAGVTQTPRYLIKTRGQQVTLSCSPISGHRSVSWYQQTPGQGLQFLFEYFSETQRNKGNFPGRFSGRQFSNSRSEMNVSTLELGDSALYLCASSSDRDHNEQFFGPGTRLTVL.

This clonotype was detected ten times or more. The junction and the germline gene differ at one end; a read error may be behind it. The genes are TRBV5-1 and TRBJ1-1; weak D call: TRBD1 (6 bases). This CDR3 spans 14 amino acids. Germline loops: CDR1 SGHRS, CDR2 YFSETQ. This chain's CDR3 is CASSLPGVNTEAFF. The CDR3 DNA is TGTGCCAGCAGTTTACCAGGGGTGAACACTGAAGCTTTCTTT.

The CDR3 is CASMRTPGQGDTEAFF. For the CDR3, the DNA is TGTGCCAGCATGCGGACCCCGGGACAGGGGGACACTGAAGCTTTCTTT. The J gene is TRBJ1-1, the V gene TRBV7-2, with 11 bases matching TRBD1. This CDR3 contains 16 residues. Germline V gene data show CDR1 as SGHTA and CDR2 as FQGNSA. The V segment lost 7 bases and the J segment 3 bases; nucleotides outside the gene matches: 10.

This clonotype was observed at least ten times. The chain is built from TRBV19 and TRBJ2-1; 14 bases align to TRBD2. In germline, CDR1 is LNHDA, CDR2 SQIVND (reference sequence). CDR3 size: 14 residues. The junction had 1 base not matched to a gene; V was cut back by 4 bases and J by 8 bases. In nucleotides, the CDR3 is TGTGCCAGTAGTAGGGGACTAGCGGGAGATGAGCAGTTCTTC. Encoded protein: CASSRGLAGDEQFF.

This clonotype was seen only a few times. The chain has TRBV12-3 or TRBV12-4 and TRBJ1-1; D call uncertain. CDR3 length: 14 residues. The germline V and J ends were trimmed by 5 bases and 3 bases, with 13 bases remaining between them. CDR3: CASSPQGRDTEAFF. The CDR3 DNA follows: TGTGCCAGCAGTCCTCAAGGGAGGGACACTGAAGCTTTCTTT.

The chain combines TRBV18 with TRBJ1-3; D is possibly TRBD1 (5 bases). Between the trimmed V and J ends, which lost 2 bases and 0 bases, there was a span of 14 bases. Germline V gene sequence: CDR1 KGHSH, CDR2 LQKENI. This CDR3 is built from 17 residues. CDR3 residues: CASSPNRGGSSGNTIYF. DNA for the CDR3: TGTGCCAGCTCACCAAATAGGGGAGGAAGCTCTGGAAACACCATATATTTT.

As DNA, the CDR3 is TGTGCCAGCAGTCACCAAGGAGGGGCTGGCTACACCTTC. The encoded protein is CASSHQGGAGYTF. The chain recombines TRBV6-5 with TRBJ1-2, with D possibly TRBD1 on 5 matching bases. Looked up from germline, CDR1 is MNHEY and CDR2 is SVGAGI. V lost 5 bases to trimming and J lost 7 bases, with 14 bases between them. CDR3 length: 13 residues.

The table lists this clonotype with many counts. The rearrangement uses TRBV20-1 and TRBJ2-1; no reliable D call. Germline CDR1 and CDR2: DFQATT and SNEGSKA (reference sequence). The V end lost 5 bases, the J end lost 7 bases, and 15 bases lay between the germline ends. This CDR3 contains 13 residues. CDR3 nucleotide sequence: TGCAGTGCTCCGTACGTAGTAGTTAATGAGCAGTTCTTC. Residues: CSAPYVVVNEQFF.

This clonotype appeared a few times. CDR3 in DNA: TGTGCCAGTAGTCCCGGGACAGGGTTTAATCAGCCCCAGCATTTT. It specifies CASSPGTGFNQPQHF. V usage is TRBV19 and J usage is TRBJ1-5, with 9 bases fitting TRBD1. Germline trimming cut 5 bases from V and 4 bases from J; bases unmatched to any gene: 6. Germline CDR1 LNHDA, CDR2 SQIVND (reference sequence). The CDR3 totals 15 residues.

This clonotype has only a few counts. The chain employs TRBV20-1 and TRBJ2-5; 8 bases fit TRBD1. In germline, CDR1 is DFQATT, CDR2 SNEGSKA (reference sequence). Trimming at V came to 6 bases and at J to 4 bases, leaving 10 bases not matched to a gene. This CDR3 spans 14 amino acids. The DNA of the CDR3 is TGCAGTGCAAATACGGACAGGGAAGGAGAGACCCAGTACTTC. Translation: CSANTDREGETQYF.

V is TRBV4-1 and J is TRBJ1-3, with TRBD1 identical over 9 bases. The junction had 5 bases not matched to a gene; V was cut back by 1 base and J by 4 bases. Germline V gene data show CDR1 as MGHRA and CDR2 as YSYEKL. The CDR3 covers 16 residues. Written as DNA, the CDR3 is TGCGCCAGCAGCCAAGGAGGGACAGGGACCGGAAACACCATATATTTT. This codes for CASSQGGTGTGNTIYF.